This entry features one T cell receptor (beta chain) sequence. This sample is part of a study of blood T cell repertoires in COVID-19. Study in general: COVID-19 samples, acute and convalescent, were from the United States, Italy and Spain.

With 4 bases clipped from V and 4 bases from J, the junction kept 9 bases outside the gene matches. This CDR3 spans 15 amino acids. CDR1 and CDR2 from the germline V gene are SGHRS and YFSETQ. Per the authors' pipeline: Quantification of nucleated cells was approximated via reference gene primer amplification. The data were produced by immunoSEQ multiplex PCR, yet TCRdb's version contains in-frame clones alone and is incomplete. Clone size and the V and J calls come from that table; the DNA yielded D and trimming. The sample yields under 250,000 clones, approximately 85% seen once. The sample taken for sequencing was PBMCs or T cells enriched from blood (not recorded which). The chain is built from TRBV5-1 and TRBJ2-5; 8 positions match TRBD1. The receptor was derived from a woman between 50 and 59 years old with acute COVID-19. The DNA of the CDR3 is TGCGCCAGCAGCAGGCCAGGACAGGGTCGAGAGACCCAGTACTTC. Translated: CASSRPGQGRETQYF. Together with reference TRBV5-1 and TRBJ2-5, the CDR3 gives the full variable domain: KAGVTQTPRYLIKTRGQQVTLSCSPISGHRSVSWYQQTPGQGLQFLFEYFSETQRNKGNFPGRFSGRQFSNSRSEMNVSTLELGDSALYLCASSRPGQGRETQYFGPGTRLLVL.